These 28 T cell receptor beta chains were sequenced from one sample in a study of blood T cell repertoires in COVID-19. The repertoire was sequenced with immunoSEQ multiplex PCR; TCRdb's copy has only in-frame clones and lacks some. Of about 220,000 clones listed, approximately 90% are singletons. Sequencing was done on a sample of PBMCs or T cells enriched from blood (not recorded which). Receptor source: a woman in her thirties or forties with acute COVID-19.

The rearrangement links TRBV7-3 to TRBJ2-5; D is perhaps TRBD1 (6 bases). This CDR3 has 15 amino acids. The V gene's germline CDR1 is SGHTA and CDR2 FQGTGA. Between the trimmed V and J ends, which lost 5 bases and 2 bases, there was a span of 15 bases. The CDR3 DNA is TGTGCCAGCAGCCCAGGTGGGGGCAGACAAGAGACCCAGTACTTC. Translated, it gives CASSPGGGRQETQYF. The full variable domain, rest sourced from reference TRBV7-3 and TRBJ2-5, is GAGVSQTPSNKVTEKGKYVELRCDPISGHTALYWYRQSLGQGPEFLIYFQGTGAADDSGLPNDRFFAVRPEGSVSTLKIQRTERGDSAVYLCASSPGGGRQETQYFGPGTRLLVL.

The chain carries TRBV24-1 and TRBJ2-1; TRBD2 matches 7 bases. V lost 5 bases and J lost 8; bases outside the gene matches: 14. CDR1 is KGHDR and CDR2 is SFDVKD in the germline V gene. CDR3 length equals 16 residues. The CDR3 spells CATSGAPGGYSDEQFF. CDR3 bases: TGTGCCACCAGTGGCGCTCCCGGGGGGTATAGTGATGAGCAGTTCTTC.

CDR3 residues: CASSVEEGVNTEAFF. CDR3 sequence (DNA): TGTGCCAGCAGCGTAGAAGAAGGGGTGAACACTGAAGCTTTCTTT. The chain links TRBV9 to TRBJ1-1; TRBD1 might be the D (5 bases). Germline assignment: CDR1 SGDLS and CDR2 YYNGEE. This CDR3 region has 15 residues. Trimming removed 0 bases from V and 0 bases from J, with 9 bases in between.

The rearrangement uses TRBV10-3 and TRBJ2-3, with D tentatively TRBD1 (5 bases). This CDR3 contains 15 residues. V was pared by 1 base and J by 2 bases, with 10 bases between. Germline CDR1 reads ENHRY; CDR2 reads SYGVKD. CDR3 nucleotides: TGTGCCATCAGTGAGTGGGGCACTCCCACAGATACGCAGTATTTT. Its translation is CAISEWGTPTDTQYF.

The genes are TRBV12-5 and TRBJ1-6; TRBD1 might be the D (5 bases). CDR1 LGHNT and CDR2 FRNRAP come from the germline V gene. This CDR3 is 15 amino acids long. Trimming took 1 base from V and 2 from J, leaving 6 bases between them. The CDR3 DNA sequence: TGTGCTAGTGGTTTGGGGACAACCTATAATTCACCCCTCCACTTT. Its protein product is CASGLGTTYNSPLHF.

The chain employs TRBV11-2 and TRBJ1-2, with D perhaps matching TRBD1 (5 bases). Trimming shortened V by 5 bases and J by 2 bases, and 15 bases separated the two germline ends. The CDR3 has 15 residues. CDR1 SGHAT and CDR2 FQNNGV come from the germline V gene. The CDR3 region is CASSPSPGPNYGYTF. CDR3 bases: TGTGCCAGCAGCCCCAGCCCAGGGCCCAACTATGGCTACACCTTC.

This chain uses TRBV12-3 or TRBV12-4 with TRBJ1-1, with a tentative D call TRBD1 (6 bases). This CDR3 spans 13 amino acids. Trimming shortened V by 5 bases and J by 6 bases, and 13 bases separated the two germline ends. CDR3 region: CASSALKGAEAFF. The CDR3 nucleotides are TGTGCCAGCAGTGCTCTTAAGGGGGCTGAAGCTTTCTTT.

CDR3 DNA sequence: TGTGCCAGCAGTTTCGACGCAGGGGGCAGAGCTTTCTTT. This gives the protein CASSFDAGGRAFF. The genes are TRBV6-2 or TRBV6-3 and TRBJ1-1; 8 nucleotides line up with TRBD1. The V and J ends lost 4 bases and 10 bases, in that order; junction bases with no gene match: 8. This CDR3 has 13 residues. Germline CDR1 reads MNHEY; CDR2 reads SVGEGT.

This CDR3 is CASSPGLAGGEDAGELFF. In DNA, the CDR3 is TGCGCCAGCAGCCCGGGACTAGCGGGGGGCGAAGACGCCGGGGAGCTGTTTTTT. The chain combines TRBV5-1 with TRBJ2-2; 15 bases are a match to TRBD2. Germline-derived CDR1 and CDR2 are SGHRS and YFSETQ. CDR3 length equals 18 residues. V lost 4 bases, J lost 6 bases, and 10 bases stayed unmatched.

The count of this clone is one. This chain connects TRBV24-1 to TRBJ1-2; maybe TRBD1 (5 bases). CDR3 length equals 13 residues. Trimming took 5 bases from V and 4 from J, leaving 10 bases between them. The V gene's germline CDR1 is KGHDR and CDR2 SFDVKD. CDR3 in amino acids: CATSAPGIYGYTF. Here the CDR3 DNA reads TGTGCCACCAGTGCCCCAGGGATCTATGGCTACACCTTC.

The CDR3 DNA sequence: TGTGCCAGCAGCTTATCCGATACTCTACCGGAGGGCTACGAGCAGTACTTC. As protein: CASSLSDTLPEGYEQYF. The chain carries TRBV7-9 and TRBJ2-7; tentative D call: TRBD2 (6 bases). The CDR3 contains 17 residues. Between the trimmed V and J ends, which lost 2 bases and 3 bases, there was a span of 20 bases. The germline gives CDR1 SEHNR, CDR2 FQNEAQ (reference sequence).

In DNA form, the CDR3 reads TGCGCCAGCAGCCAAGTCGGGTCTAAGAACACTGAAGCTTTCTTT. Encoded protein: CASSQVGSKNTEAFF. The V call is TRBV4-1, the J call TRBJ1-1; D is unresolved. Germline lookup yields CDR1 MGHRA and CDR2 YSYEKL. Trimming left V 1 base short and J 1 base short, with 10 bases between. The CDR3 spans 15 residues.

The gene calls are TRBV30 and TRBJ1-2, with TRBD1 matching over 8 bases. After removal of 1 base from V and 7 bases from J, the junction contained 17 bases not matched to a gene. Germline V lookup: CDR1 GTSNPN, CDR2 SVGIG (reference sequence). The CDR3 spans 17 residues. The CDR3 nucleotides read TGTGCCTGGAGTGGAGGGACAGGTGACCTCTCCCCTCTTGGCTACACCTTC. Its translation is CAWSGGTGDLSPLGYTF.

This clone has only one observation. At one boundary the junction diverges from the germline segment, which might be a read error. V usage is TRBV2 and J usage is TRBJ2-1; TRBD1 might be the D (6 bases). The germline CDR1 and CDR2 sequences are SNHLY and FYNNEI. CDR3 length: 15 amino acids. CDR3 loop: CATSNRESSYNEQFF. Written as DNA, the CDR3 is TGTGCCACCAGTAACAGGGAATCCTCCTACAATGAGCAGTTCTTC.

The CDR3 nucleotides are TGTGCCAGCAGCCAAGACTCCAGACAGGGTGGAGGCTACACCTTC. As protein: CASSQDSRQGGGYTF. V and J are TRBV3-1 (or the pseudogene TRBV3-2) and TRBJ1-2; 7 positions match TRBD1. The CDR3 runs 15 residues. Germline CDR1 LGHDT, CDR2 YNNKEL (reference sequence). The V segment lost 0 bases and the J segment 8 bases; nucleotides outside the gene matches: 9.

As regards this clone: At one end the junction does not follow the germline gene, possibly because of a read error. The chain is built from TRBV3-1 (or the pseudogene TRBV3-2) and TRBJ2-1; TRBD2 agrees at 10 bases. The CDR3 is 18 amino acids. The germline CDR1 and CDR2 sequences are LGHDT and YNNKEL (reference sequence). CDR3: CARSQDMSGGGKMNEQFF. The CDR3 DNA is TGTGCCCGCAGCCAAGATATGAGCGGGGGGGGAAAAATGAATGAGCAGTTCTTC.

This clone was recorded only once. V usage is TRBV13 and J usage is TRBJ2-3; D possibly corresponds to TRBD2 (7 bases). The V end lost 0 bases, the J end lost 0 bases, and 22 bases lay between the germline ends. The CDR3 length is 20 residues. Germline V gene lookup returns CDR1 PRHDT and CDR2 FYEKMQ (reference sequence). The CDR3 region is CASSLGAGVGGGPSTDTQYF. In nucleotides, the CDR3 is TGTGCCAGCAGCTTAGGAGCCGGAGTGGGAGGGGGGCCTAGCACAGATACGCAGTATTTT. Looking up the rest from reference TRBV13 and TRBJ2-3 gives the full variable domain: AAGVIQSPRHLIKEKRETATLKCYPIPRHDTVYWYQQGPGQDPQFLISFYEKMQSDKGSIPDRFSAQQFSDYHSELNMSSLELGDSALYFCASSLGAGVGGGPSTDTQYFGPGTRLTVL.

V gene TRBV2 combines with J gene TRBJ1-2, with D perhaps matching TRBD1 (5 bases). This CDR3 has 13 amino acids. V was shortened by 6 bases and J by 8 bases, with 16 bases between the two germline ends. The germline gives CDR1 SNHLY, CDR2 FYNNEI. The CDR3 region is CASRPAGTGGYTF. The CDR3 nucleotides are TGTGCCAGCAGACCAGCGGGGACGGGAGGCTACACCTTC.

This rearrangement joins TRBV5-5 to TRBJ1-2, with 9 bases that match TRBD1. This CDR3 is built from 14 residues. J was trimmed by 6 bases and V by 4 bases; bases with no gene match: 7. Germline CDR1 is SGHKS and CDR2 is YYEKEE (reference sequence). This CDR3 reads CASSRTTGGDGYTF. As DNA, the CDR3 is TGTGCCAGCAGCCGAACCACAGGGGGCGATGGCTACACCTTC. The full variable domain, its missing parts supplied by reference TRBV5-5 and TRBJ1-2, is DAGVTQSPTHLIKTRGQQVTLRCSPISGHKSVSWYQQVLGQGPQFIFQYYEKEERGRGNFPDRFSARQFPNYSSELNVNALLLGDSALYLCASSRTTGGDGYTFGSGTRLTVV.

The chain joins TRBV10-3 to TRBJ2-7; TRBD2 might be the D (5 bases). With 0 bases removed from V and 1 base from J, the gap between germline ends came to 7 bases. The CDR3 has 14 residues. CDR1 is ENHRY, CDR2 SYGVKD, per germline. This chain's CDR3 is CAISESGRSYEQYV. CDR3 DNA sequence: TGTGCCATCAGTGAGTCGGGGAGATCCTACGAGCAGTACGTC.

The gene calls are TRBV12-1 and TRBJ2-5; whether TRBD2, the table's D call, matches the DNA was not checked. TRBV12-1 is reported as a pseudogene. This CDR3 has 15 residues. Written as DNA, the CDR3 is TGTGCCAGCAGCTTTGCTCGAAGTGCTGAGGAGACCCAGTACTTC. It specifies CASSFARSAEETQYF.

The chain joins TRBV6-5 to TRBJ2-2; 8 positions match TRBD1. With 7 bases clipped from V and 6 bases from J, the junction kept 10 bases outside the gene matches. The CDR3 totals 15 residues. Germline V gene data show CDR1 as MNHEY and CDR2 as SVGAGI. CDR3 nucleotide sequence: TGTGCCAGCATCTTTGACCAGGGGGCGGCCGGGGAGCTGTTTTTT. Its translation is CASIFDQGAAGELFF.

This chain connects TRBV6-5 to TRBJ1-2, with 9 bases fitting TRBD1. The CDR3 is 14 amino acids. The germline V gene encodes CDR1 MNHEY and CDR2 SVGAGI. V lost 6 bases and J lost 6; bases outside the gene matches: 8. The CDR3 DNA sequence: TGTGCCAGCAGGAACAGGGGGCAAGTTGATGGCTACACCTTC. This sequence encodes CASRNRGQVDGYTF.

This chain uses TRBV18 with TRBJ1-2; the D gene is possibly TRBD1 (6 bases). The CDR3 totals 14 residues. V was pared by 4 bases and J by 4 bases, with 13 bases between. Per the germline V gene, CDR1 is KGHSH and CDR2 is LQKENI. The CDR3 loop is CASSHRDTTYGYTF. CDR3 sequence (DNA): TGTGCCAGCTCACACCGGGACACAACCTATGGCTACACCTTC.

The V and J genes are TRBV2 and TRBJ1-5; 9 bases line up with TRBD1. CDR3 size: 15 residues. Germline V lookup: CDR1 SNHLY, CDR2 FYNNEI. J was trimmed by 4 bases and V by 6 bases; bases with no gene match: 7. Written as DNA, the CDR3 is TGTGCCAGCAGGGCCGGGACAGGGAGTAATCAGCCCCAGCATTTT. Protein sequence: CASRAGTGSNQPQHF.

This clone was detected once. This chain's CDR3 is CASQGGVINQPQHF. As DNA, the CDR3 is TGTGCCAGCCAGGGGGGCGTTATCAATCAGCCCCAGCATTTT. J is TRBJ1-5 and V is TRBV18, with 7 bases fitting TRBD1. CDR3 length: 14 residues. Losses at the gene ends were 8 bases for V and 3 bases for J; bases not matched to a gene: 7. Germline CDR1 reads KGHSH; CDR2 reads LQKENI.

The CDR3 sequence is CASSPTGTGSYGYTF. In DNA form, the CDR3 reads TGTGCCAGCAGCCCAACCGGGACAGGAAGCTATGGCTACACCTTC. The chain recombines TRBV5-5 with TRBJ1-2, with 8 bases aligning to TRBD1. This CDR3 region has 15 residues. Trimming at V came to 4 bases and at J to 4 bases, leaving 9 bases not matched to a gene. Germline V gene lookup returns CDR1 SGHKS and CDR2 YYEKEE (reference sequence).

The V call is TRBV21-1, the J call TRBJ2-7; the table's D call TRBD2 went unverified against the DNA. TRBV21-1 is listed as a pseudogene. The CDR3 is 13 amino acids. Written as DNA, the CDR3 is TGTGCCAGCAGCATTCGGGAGTCCTACGAGCAGTACGTC. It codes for CASSIRESYEQYV.